This entry lists 25 T cell receptor beta chains sequenced from one sample in a study of blood T cell repertoires in COVID-19. Assay used: immunoSEQ multiplex PCR; TCRdb lists only in-frame clones, some missing. The sample gives roughly 180,000 clones, roughly 76% of which show up once; 8% to 13% is in the top ten. Sample: peripheral blood. Receptors originate from a woman aged 40 to 49 with COVID-19, enrolled during active disease.

V is TRBV12-5 and J is TRBJ2-1, with 9 nucleotides matching TRBD2. The V gene end was trimmed by 1 base and the J gene end by 9 bases; junction bases not matched to a gene: 19. CDR3 length equals 19 residues. Germline V CDR1 and CDR2: LGHNT, FRNRAP. CDR3: CASGLDKPGLAGGDGEQFF. DNA for the CDR3: TGTGCTAGTGGTTTGGACAAACCCGGCCTGGCGGGGGGGGACGGTGAGCAGTTCTTC.

The chain uses TRBV24-1 and TRBJ2-2, with no clear D. CDR1 is KGHDR, CDR2 SFDVKD, per germline. The CDR3 consists of 16 residues. Trimming took off 3 bases at V and 7 bases at J, with 17 bases between the two ends. CDR3 bases: TGTGCCACCAGTGATGACTCCATCTACCCGGGCGGGGAGCTGTTTTTT. This translates into CATSDDSIYPGGELFF.

The chain joins TRBV4-2 to TRBJ2-5; the match to TRBD2 covers 7 bases. Germline V gene lookup returns CDR1 LGHNA and CDR2 YNFKEQ. V shed 0 bases, J shed 5 bases, and the junction held 18 bases outside the gene matches. The CDR3 is 19 amino acids. The CDR3 sequence is CASSQDSPASSSGRETQYF. In nucleotides, the CDR3 is TGTGCCAGCAGCCAAGATTCGCCGGCATCATCTAGCGGTAGGGAGACCCAGTACTTC.

J is TRBJ2-5 and V is TRBV5-8; D is unclear. The length of the CDR3 is 11 residues. The V gene's germline CDR1 is SGHTS and CDR2 YDEGEE. V was pared by 2 bases and J by 3 bases, with 2 bases between. The CDR3 DNA reads TGTGCCAGCAGCTTCGAAGAGACCCAGTACTTC. Encoded protein: CASSFEETQYF.

CDR3 in DNA: TGTGCCAGCAGTTTGGCAGGCAATCAGCCCCAGCATTTT. Protein sequence: CASSLAGNQPQHF. The V gene is TRBV27, the J gene TRBJ1-5; D remains ambiguous. CDR3 size: 13 residues. V shed 3 bases and J shed 2 bases, with 5 bases lying between them. Germline V gene lookup returns CDR1 MNHEY and CDR2 SMNVEV (reference sequence).

The chain is built from TRBV14 and TRBJ2-1; 9 positions match TRBD1. CDR1 and CDR2 (germline): SGHDN, FVKESK. The CDR3 is 15 amino acids. The ends lost 3 bases at V and 4 bases at J; junction bases unmatched: 4. CDR3 nucleotide sequence: TGTGCCAGCAGCCATGGGACAGGGACTTACAATGAGCAGTTCTTC. Amino acids: CASSHGTGTYNEQFF.

Written as DNA, the CDR3 is TGTGCCAGTAGTATCCCGACAGGAGGAAATGAAAAACTGTTTTTT. Translating gives CASSIPTGGNEKLFF. The chain is built from TRBV19 and TRBJ1-4; possible D gene TRBD1, 6 bases. Between the trimmed V and J ends, which lost 3 bases and 5 bases, there was a span of 13 bases. Germline-derived CDR1 and CDR2 are LNHDA and SQIVND (reference sequence). This CDR3 spans 15 amino acids.

The CDR3 is CASSSSGTGLFYGYTF. For the CDR3, the DNA is TGTGCCAGCAGTTCCTCCGGGACAGGGCTTTTTTATGGCTACACCTTC. The J gene is TRBJ1-2, the V gene TRBV27, with TRBD1 identical over 9 bases. Germline values: CDR1 MNHEY, CDR2 SMNVEV (reference sequence). J gave up 5 bases and V 4 bases, and 11 bases lay outside the gene matches. The length of the CDR3 is 16 residues.

The CDR3 region has the DNA TGCAGCGCCCGGACAGGAAAATTGAACACCGGGGAGCTGTTTTTT. This sequence encodes CSARTGKLNTGELFF. This sequence joins TRBV29-1 and TRBJ2-2; 7 bases are shared with TRBD1. This CDR3 comprises 15 residues. The V gene's germline CDR1 is SQVTM and CDR2 ANQGSEA. V shed 7 bases, J shed 1 base, and the junction held 9 bases outside the gene matches.

The gene calls are TRBV6-5 and TRBJ2-5; TRBD2 matches 7 bases. V lost 6 bases and J lost 5; bases outside the gene matches: 12. There are 15 residues in the CDR3. Per germline, CDR1 MNHEY and CDR2 SVGAGI. CDR3 sequence: CASSPTGTMAETQYF. The CDR3, as DNA: TGTGCCAGCAGCCCAACCGGGACTATGGCGGAGACCCAGTACTTC.

This chain links TRBV6-1 with TRBJ2-5, with TRBD2 as a possible D gene (6 bases). The CDR3 covers 16 residues. Germline assignment: CDR1 MNHNS and CDR2 SASEGT. Trimming removed 4 bases from V and 5 bases from J, with 20 bases in between. CDR3 coding DNA: TGTGCCAGCAGTGTCTCGGGGACTCCAGGGTGGGAGACCCAGTACTTC. Encoded protein: CASSVSGTPGWETQYF.

The chain carries TRBV18 and TRBJ2-1, with 14 bases identical to TRBD2. Germline V gene sequence: CDR1 KGHSH, CDR2 LQKENI. There are 16 residues in the CDR3. Trimming at V came to 4 bases and at J to 7 bases, leaving 6 bases not matched to a gene. CDR3 sequence reads: CASSRVGTSGRNEQFF. CDR3 nucleotide sequence: TGTGCCAGCTCACGGGTCGGGACTAGCGGGAGAAATGAGCAGTTCTTC.

V gene TRBV5-6 combines with J gene TRBJ1-1; no clear D. V dropped 0 bases and J dropped 1 base, with 7 bases sitting between them. Germline CDR1 reads SGHDT; CDR2 reads YYEEEE. The CDR3 extends over 14 amino acids. The DNA of the CDR3 is TGTGCCAGCAGCTTGGCACAGAGGAACACTGAAGCTTTCTTT. This translates into CASSLAQRNTEAFF.

The rearrangement uses TRBV28 and TRBJ1-1; TRBD1 matches at 7 bases. V was pared by 6 bases and J by 0 bases, with 4 bases of the junction left unmatched. The CDR3 is 14 amino acids. Germline lookup yields CDR1 MDHEN and CDR2 SYDVKM. CDR3 residues: CASRTGFMNTEAFF. DNA of the CDR3: TGTGCCAGCAGGACAGGGTTCATGAACACTGAAGCTTTCTTT.

This chain connects TRBV2 to TRBJ2-3; 9 bases line up with TRBD1. The CDR3 length is 15 residues. The germline V gene encodes CDR1 SNHLY and CDR2 FYNNEI. J lost 1 base, V lost 7 bases, and 6 bases had no gene match. Here the CDR3 DNA reads TGTGCCAGCAAGTCGGACAGGGGTGGCACAGATACGCAGTATTTT. It codes for CASKSDRGGTDTQYF.

This clone occurred a few times. The chain uses TRBV7-9 and TRBJ2-7; the match to TRBD1 covers 9 bases. Germline V gene data show CDR1 as SEHNR and CDR2 as FQNEAQ (reference sequence). The CDR3 spans 14 residues. J was trimmed by 6 bases and V by 4 bases; bases with no gene match: 7. CDR3 coding DNA: TGTGCCAGCAGCTCACCGGGACAGGGTATCGAGCAGTACGTC. Residues: CASSSPGQGIEQYV.

This chain links TRBV5-1 with TRBJ1-3; no clear D gene. Trimming shortened V by 0 bases and J by 0 bases, and 10 bases separated the two germline ends. The CDR3 contains 16 residues. Germline V gene lookup returns CDR1 SGHRS and CDR2 YFSETQ. The CDR3 loop is CASSLAGRSSGNTIYF. CDR3 DNA sequence: TGCGCCAGCAGCTTGGCTGGGCGAAGCTCTGGAAACACCATATATTTT.

This clone was picked up many times. This chain joins TRBV4-1 and TRBJ2-1; TRBD1 matches at 8 bases. Germline CDR1 is MGHRA and CDR2 is YSYEKL. V trimming: 4 bases; J trimming: 8 bases; junction bases outside the gene matches: 13. The length of the CDR3 is 16 residues. CDR3 sequence reads: CASSRTGTGLNDEQFF. The DNA for the CDR3 is TGCGCCAGCAGCCGCACCGGGACAGGCCTCAACGATGAGCAGTTCTTC.

A word on this clone: The DNA is omitted, as the CDR3 cannot be located on it reliably, and the CDR3 follows TCRdb's listing. This chain joins TRBV9 and TRBJ2-2; the D call of TRBD2 is as the table states it, not checked on the DNA. Counting both end residues, the CDR3 totals 14 amino acids. The germline V gene has CDR1 SGDLS and CDR2 YYNGEE. This chain's CDR3 is CASSPELTPGSCFF.

This clone has a single count. The gene calls are TRBV2 and TRBJ1-4, with a possible D match to TRBD1 (5 bases). V lost 7 bases and J lost 3, with 12 bases in between. Germline assignment: CDR1 SNHLY and CDR2 FYNNEI. The CDR3 sequence is 14 residues long. CDR3 in amino acids: CASNIGAPNEKLFF. In DNA, the CDR3 is TGTGCCAGCAATATTGGGGCGCCTAATGAAAAACTGTTTTTT.

The genes are TRBV5-4 and TRBJ2-3; 14 bases line up with TRBD2. The CDR3 contains 17 residues. V lost 4 bases and J lost 3; bases outside the gene matches: 7. Germline CDR1 SGHNT, CDR2 YYREEE (reference sequence). CDR3 region: CASSQRGLAGGTDTQYF. In nucleotides, the CDR3 is TGTGCCAGCAGCCAAAGAGGACTAGCGGGAGGAACAGATACGCAGTATTTT.

The chain carries TRBV6-5 and TRBJ1-2; TRBD1 aligns across 9 bases. CDR1 and CDR2 from the germline V gene are MNHEY and SVGAGI. This CDR3 has 13 residues. V was pared by 6 bases and J by 8 bases, with 7 bases of the junction left unmatched. CDR3 coding DNA: TGTGCCAGCAGCACCCCGACAGGGGGGGGCTACACCTTC. Its translation is CASSTPTGGGYTF.

In this sample, this clone turned up once. V gene TRBV6-5 combines with J gene TRBJ1-2; D possibly corresponds to TRBD1 (5 bases). CDR3 length: 14 residues. The V gene lost 7 bases and the J gene lost 8 bases, with 20 bases spanning the gap. Germline V lookup: CDR1 MNHEY, CDR2 SVGAGI. DNA of the CDR3: TGTGCCAGCACCAAATTCGGGACTCTTGAAGGCTACACCTTC. As protein: CASTKFGTLEGYTF.

This chain connects TRBV19 to TRBJ1-4; D perhaps matches TRBD1 (5 bases). The CDR3 runs 17 residues. Germline V gives CDR1 LNHDA, CDR2 SQIVND (reference sequence). V shed 9 bases and J shed 0 bases, with 20 bases lying between them. CDR3 sequence: CARRSGGGKTTNEKLFF. The CDR3 nucleotides are TGTGCCAGGAGATCGGGGGGGGGAAAAACAACTAATGAAAAACTGTTTTTT.

This chain uses TRBV5-6 with TRBJ2-2; the match to TRBD1 covers 8 bases. The CDR3 consists of 17 residues. CDR1 SGHDT and CDR2 YYEEEE come from the germline V gene. V gave up 0 bases and J gave up 0 bases; unmatched junction bases: 4. CDR3 protein: CASSLALTGANTGELFF. In DNA, the CDR3 is TGTGCCAGCAGCTTGGCGTTGACAGGGGCGAACACCGGGGAGCTGTTTTTT.